This T cell receptor beta chain was obtained from a study of radiation and T cells in renal cell carcinoma (dated by TCRdb to about 2020). With respect to the entire study: A total of around 50 samples underwent TCR beta sequencing, made up of about 25 tumors and around 27 peripheral blood samples. Across all 50 or so samples, several million unique CDR3 nucleotide sequences encoding 2.5 million to 3 million unique CDR3 amino acid sequences were identified.

Comments on this clone: The antigen this receptor binds is unknown. Per-nucleotide qualities are absent, and no much larger clonotype sits a single base away.

This sample's time point label indicates: tumor resected at nephrectomy. Interpreted using the paper, the treatment or condition label stands for: treatment-naive control, cytoreductive nephrectomy. The control tumors were taken from treatment-naive renal cell carcinoma patients who had cytoreductive nephrectomy with no earlier radiation. Every patient's renal cell carcinoma showed clear cell pathology. The control tumors sequenced for TCR were resected between about 2010 and 2014 from approximately ten males and several females whose median age was roughly 50 years (range roughly 40 to 90). The tumors were dissociated mechanically, digested with collagenase/hyaluronidase at 37 degrees C, processed in gentleMACS C tubes, and kept in liquid nitrogen. Genomic DNA for TCR sequencing was prepared using the QIAamp DNA Blood Mini Kit (Qiagen). The analyses included just those samples that passed every quality control check.

Broad study findings and their caveats: Irradiated tumors showed higher TCR clonality than controls, with the top 100 clonotypes averaging approximately 54% of the repertoire versus about 45% in nephrectomy-only tumors. Only small tumor regions of about 1 g were available, so intratumoral heterogeneity was not captured. With a single-armed trial design, the study had no way to address how radiation dose or scheduling affects the TCR repertoire. Compared with control tumors, irradiated tumors had a greater number of dominant CDR3 motifs, and those motifs took up a bigger portion of the repertoire.

The germline V gene yields MDHEN for CDR1 and SYDVKM for CDR2. Trimming costs V 7 bases and J 2 bases, and their ends lie 5 bases apart. The CDR3 numbers 11 residues from cysteine through phenylalanine. Of all the DNA, just the CDR3 is kept, 33 bases in frame from base 1. TCR beta libraries were generated from genomic DNA with the immunoSEQ kit, following the manufacturer's recommendations. To prepare the libraries, a first multiplex PCR with proprietary primers was run, followed by a second PCR that added unique barcodes, and a bead cleanup was done after each round. A kit-provided positive control reaction and a negative control reaction were included in every sample batch. The final libraries were assessed on an Agilent 4200 TapeStation D1000 ScreenTape, pooled by volume, and quantified by qPCR. Sequencing ran on an Illumina NextSeq500 with a MidOutput 150-cycle cartridge, using 156 Read1 and 15 Index1 cycles with kit custom primers. The pooled library was loaded at 1.0 pM, and roughly 20% PhiX control was spiked in. In the authors' own workflow: Vendor-processed data were analyzed in R, with a clonotype defined as all T cells sharing the same CDR3 nucleotide sequence. In the clone abundance analyses, frequencies were normalized to the 10,000 most abundant clones in each sample. Before analysis, public T cell clones were removed, and these numbered fewer than six per sample on average. Dominant motif analysis used ImmunoMap with the PAM10 matrix, gap penalty 30 and homology threshold 0.3; motifs with cumulative frequency at least 0.01 counted as dominant. This is the immuneACCESS table as TCRdb keeps it, with only in-frame sequences that have V and J called. A part of the clones is gone; compared with another copy, unresolved V genes explain less than half, and the rest is unexplained. The DNA gave D and trimming, while V, J and clone size come from that table. Counted in this sample were approximately 9,800 clones; roughly 67% of them appeared once. The ten largest clonotypes hold 14% of the sample.

The rearrangement combines TRBV28 with TRBJ1-2; no confident D gene assignment can be made. Source: tumor tissue, taken from a patient whose treatment was nephrectomy without radiotherapy. This receptor was obtained from a man between 60 and 70 years old with renal cell carcinoma. The DNA sequence follows: TGTGCCAGCAAGCGGAACTATGGCTACACCTTC. Its amino acids are CASKRNYGYTF.